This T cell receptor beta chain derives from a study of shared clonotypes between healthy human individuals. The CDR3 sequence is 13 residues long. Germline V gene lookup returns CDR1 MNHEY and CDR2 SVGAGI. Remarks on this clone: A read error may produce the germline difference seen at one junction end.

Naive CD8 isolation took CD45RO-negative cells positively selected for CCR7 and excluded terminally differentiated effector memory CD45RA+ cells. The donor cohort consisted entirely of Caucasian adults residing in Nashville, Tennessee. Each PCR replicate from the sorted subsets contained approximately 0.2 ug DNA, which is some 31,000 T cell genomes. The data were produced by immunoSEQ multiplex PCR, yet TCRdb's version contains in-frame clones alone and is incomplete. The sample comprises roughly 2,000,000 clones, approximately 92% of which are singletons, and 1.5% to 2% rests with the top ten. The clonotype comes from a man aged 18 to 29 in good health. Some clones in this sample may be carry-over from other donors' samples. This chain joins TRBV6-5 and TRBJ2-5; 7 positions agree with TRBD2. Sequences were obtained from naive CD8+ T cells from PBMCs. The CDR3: CASRSGGGETQYF. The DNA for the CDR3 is TGTGCAAGCAGGTCGGGAGGCGGAGAGACCCAGTACTTC.